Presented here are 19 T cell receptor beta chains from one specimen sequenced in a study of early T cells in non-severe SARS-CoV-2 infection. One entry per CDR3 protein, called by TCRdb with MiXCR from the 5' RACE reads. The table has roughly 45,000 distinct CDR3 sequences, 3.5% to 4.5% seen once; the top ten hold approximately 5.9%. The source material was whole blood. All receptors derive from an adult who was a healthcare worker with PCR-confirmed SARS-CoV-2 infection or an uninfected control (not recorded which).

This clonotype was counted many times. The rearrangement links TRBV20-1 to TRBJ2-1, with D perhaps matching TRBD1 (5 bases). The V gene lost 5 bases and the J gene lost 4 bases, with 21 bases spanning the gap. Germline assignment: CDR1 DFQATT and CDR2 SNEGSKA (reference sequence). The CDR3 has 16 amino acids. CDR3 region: CSAAPMGMTVYNEQFF. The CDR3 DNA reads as TGCAGTGCTGCTCCTATGGGGATGACAGTTTACAATGAGCAGTTCTTC.

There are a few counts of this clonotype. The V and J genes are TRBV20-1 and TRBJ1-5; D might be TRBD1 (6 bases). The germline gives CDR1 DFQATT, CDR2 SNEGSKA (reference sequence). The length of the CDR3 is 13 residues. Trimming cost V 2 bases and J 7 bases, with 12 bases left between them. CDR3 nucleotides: TGCAGTGCTAGAAAGGGGGTTGGCCAGCCCCAGCATTTT. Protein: CSARKGVGQPQHF.

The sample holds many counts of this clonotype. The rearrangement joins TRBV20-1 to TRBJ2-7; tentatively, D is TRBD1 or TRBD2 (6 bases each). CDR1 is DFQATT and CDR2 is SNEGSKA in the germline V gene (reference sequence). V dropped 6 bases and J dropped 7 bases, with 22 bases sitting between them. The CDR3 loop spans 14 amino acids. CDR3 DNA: TGCAGTGCCTCCACGGACAGCGAACGGGGGGAGCAGTACTTC. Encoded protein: CSASTDSERGEQYF.

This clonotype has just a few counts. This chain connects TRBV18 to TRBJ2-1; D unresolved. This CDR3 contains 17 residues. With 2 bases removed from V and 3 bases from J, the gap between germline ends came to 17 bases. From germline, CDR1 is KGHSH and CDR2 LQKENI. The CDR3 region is CASSPILYQWLYNEQFF. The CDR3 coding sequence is TGTGCCAGCTCACCAATTCTGTATCAGTGGCTCTACAATGAGCAGTTCTTC.

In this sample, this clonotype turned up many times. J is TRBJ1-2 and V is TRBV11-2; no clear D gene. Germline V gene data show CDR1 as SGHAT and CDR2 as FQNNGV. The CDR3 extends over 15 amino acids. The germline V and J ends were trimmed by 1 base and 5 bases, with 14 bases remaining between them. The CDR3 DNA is TGTGCCAGCAGCTTAGGAGGTTGGCAGGATTATGGCTACACCTTC. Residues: CASSLGGWQDYGYTF.

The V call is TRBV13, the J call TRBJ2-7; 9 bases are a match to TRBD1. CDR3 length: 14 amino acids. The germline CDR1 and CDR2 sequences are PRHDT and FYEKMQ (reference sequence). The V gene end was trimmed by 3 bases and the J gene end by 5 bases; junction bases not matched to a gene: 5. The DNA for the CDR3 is TGTGCCAGCAGCTTCCGGGACAGGGTCCACGAGCAGTACTTC. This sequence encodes CASSFRDRVHEQYF.

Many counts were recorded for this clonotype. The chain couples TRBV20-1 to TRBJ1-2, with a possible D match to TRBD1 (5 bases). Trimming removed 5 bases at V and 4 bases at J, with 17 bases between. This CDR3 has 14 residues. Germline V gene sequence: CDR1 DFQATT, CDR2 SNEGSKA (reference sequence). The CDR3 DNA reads TGCAGTGCTTACGTTACAGGTGGAGGCTATGGCTACACCTTC. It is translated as CSAYVTGGGYGYTF.

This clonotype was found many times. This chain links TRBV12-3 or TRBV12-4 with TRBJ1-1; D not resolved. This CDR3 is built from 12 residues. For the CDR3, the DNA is TGTGTCCTGCGAGCAGGGAACACTGAAGCTTTCTTT. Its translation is CVLRAGNTEAFF.

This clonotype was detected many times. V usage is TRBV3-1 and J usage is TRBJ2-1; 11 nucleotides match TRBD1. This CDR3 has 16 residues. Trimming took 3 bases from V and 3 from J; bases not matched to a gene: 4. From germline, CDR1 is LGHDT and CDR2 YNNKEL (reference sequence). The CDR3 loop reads CASSQEGQGVYNEQFF. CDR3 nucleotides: TGTGCCAGCAGCCAGGAGGGACAGGGGGTCTACAATGAGCAGTTCTTC.

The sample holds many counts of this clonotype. Here the CDR3 reads CATSGALEDTQYF. In nucleotides, the CDR3 is TGTGCCACCAGTGGTGCACTCGAAGATACGCAGTATTTT. The chain links TRBV24-1 to TRBJ2-3; D is uncertain. CDR1 is KGHDR, CDR2 SFDVKD, per germline. V lost 5 bases and J lost 5, with 10 bases in between. CDR3 size: 13 residues.

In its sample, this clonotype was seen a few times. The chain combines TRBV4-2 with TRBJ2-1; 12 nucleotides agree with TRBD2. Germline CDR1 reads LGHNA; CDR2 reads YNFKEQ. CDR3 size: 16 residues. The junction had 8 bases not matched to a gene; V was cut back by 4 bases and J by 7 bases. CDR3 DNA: TGTGCCAGCAGCCGAGCGGCTAGCGGGGGGGCTAATGAGCAGTTCTTC. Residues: CASSRAASGGANEQFF.

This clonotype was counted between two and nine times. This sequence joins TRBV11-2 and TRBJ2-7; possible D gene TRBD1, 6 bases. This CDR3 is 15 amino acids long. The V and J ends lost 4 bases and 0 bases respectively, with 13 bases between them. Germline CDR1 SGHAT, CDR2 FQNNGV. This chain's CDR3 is CASSYDTGSSYEQYF. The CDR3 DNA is TGTGCCAGCAGCTACGATACAGGGTCCTCCTACGAGCAGTACTTC.

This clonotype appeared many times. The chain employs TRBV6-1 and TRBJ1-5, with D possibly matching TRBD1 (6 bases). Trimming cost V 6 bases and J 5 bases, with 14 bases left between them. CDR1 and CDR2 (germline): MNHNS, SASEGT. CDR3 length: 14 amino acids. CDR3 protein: CASSPTGNDQPQHF. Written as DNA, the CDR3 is TGTGCCAGCAGCCCTACAGGGAACGATCAGCCCCAGCATTTT.

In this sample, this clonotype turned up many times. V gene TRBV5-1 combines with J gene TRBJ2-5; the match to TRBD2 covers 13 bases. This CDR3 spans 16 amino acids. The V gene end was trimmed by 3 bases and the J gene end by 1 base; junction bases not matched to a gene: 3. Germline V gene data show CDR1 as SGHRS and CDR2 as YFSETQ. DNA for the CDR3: TGCGCCAGCAGCTCGGGACTAGCGGGGCCCCAAGAGACCCAGTACTTC. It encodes CASSSGLAGPQETQYF.

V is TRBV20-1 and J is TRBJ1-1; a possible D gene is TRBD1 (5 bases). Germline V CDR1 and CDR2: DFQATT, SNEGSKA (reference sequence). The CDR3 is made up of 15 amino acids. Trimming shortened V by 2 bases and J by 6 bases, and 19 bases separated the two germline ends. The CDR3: CSARKTSRVLAEAFF. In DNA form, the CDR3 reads TGCAGTGCTAGAAAGACCAGCAGGGTTCTCGCTGAAGCTTTCTTT.

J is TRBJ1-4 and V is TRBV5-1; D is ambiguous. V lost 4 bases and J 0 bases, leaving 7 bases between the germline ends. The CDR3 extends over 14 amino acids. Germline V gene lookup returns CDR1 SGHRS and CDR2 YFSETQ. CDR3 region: CASSETATNEKLFF. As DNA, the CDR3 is TGCGCCAGCAGCGAAACAGCAACTAATGAAAAACTGTTTTTT.

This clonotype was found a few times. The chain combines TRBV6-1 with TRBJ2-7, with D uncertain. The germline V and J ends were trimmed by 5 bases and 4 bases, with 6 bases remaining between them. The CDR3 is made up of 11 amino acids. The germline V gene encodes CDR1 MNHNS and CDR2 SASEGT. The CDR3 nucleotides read TGTGCCAGCAGTAACTTTTACGAGCAGTACTTC. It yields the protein CASSNFYEQYF.

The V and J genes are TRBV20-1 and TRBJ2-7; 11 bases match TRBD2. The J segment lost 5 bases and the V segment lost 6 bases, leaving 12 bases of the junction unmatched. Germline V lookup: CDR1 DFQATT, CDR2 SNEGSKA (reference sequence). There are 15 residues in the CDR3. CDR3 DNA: TGCAGTGCCAAGTTATTAGCGGGGGGGATCCACGAGCAGTACTTC. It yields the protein CSAKLLAGGIHEQYF.

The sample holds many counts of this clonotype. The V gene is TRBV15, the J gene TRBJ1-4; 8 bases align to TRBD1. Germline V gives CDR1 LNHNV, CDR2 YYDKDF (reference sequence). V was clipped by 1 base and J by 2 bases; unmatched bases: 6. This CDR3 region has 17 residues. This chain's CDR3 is CATSRGQGSGTNEKLFF. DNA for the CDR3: TGTGCCACCAGCAGAGGACAGGGGAGCGGGACTAATGAAAAACTGTTTTTT.